Below, 7 T cell receptor beta chains from the same sample are listed, as sequenced in a study of blood T cell repertoires in COVID-19. Sequencing was performed with immunoSEQ multiplex PCR; in TCRdb, only in-frame clones are kept and a portion is missing. The sample includes 120,000 to 150,000 clones, around nine tenths of them seen just once. Sequenced sample: peripheral blood. Receptor source: a human donor in a cohort sampled during active COVID-19.

The V call is TRBV6-1, the J call TRBJ1-2, with D maybe TRBD1 (6 bases). Germline lookup yields CDR1 MNHNS and CDR2 SASEGT. The V end lost 1 base, the J end lost 4 bases, and 13 bases lay between the germline ends. This CDR3 has 15 amino acids. The CDR3 protein is CASSEGTGHGYGYTF. The DNA for the CDR3 is TGTGCCAGCAGTGAAGGAACAGGGCACGGCTATGGCTACACCTTC.

This clone was seen once. This rearrangement joins TRBV6-2 or TRBV6-3 to TRBJ2-2; D remains ambiguous. This CDR3 has 13 amino acids. Per germline, CDR1 MNHEY and CDR2 SVGEGT. V lost 0 bases, J lost 5 bases, and 4 bases lay in between. CDR3 protein: CASSYSETGELFF. Here the CDR3 DNA reads TGTGCCAGCAGTTACTCGGAGACCGGGGAGCTGTTTTTT.

This rearrangement joins TRBV5-1 to TRBJ2-7, with D maybe TRBD2 (5 bases). This CDR3 is built from 14 residues. Germline lookup yields CDR1 SGHRS and CDR2 YFSETQ. The V and J ends lost 0 bases and 2 bases respectively, with 9 bases between them. As DNA, the CDR3 is TGCGCCAGCAGCTTGGTGTCCGGGACCTACGAGCAGTACTTC. It yields the protein CASSLVSGTYEQYF.

The V and J genes are TRBV28 and TRBJ2-7; D unclear. The CDR3 covers 14 residues. CDR1 and CDR2 from the germline V gene are MDHEN and SYDVKM. Trimming pared 6 bases from V and 0 bases from J, leaving 12 bases between. The CDR3 nucleotides read TGTGCCAGCAGCCCGAGCCCCCTCTCCTACGAGCAGTACTTC. Encoded protein: CASSPSPLSYEQYF.

The chain carries TRBV5-6 and TRBJ1-2, with unresolved D. Germline lookup yields CDR1 SGHDT and CDR2 YYEEEE. CDR3 length: 13 amino acids. The germline V and J ends were trimmed by 1 base and 8 bases, with 12 bases remaining between them. Written as DNA, the CDR3 is TGTGCCAGCAGCTTGCTTCGGGGTAACGGCTACACCTTC. Translating gives CASSLLRGNGYTF.

This clone was counted many times. This chain links TRBV6-5 with TRBJ1-1; maybe TRBD1 (6 bases). The V end was cut by 5 bases, the J end by 4 bases, with 8 bases between. This CDR3 contains 12 residues. In germline, CDR1 is MNHEY, CDR2 SVGAGI. The CDR3 bases are TGTGCCAGCAGTCCAGGGGTCACTGAAGCTTTCTTT. Encoded protein: CASSPGVTEAFF.

The chain combines TRBV5-5 with TRBJ1-5, with TRBD1 identical over 8 bases. The CDR3 is 16 residues long. CDR1 is SGHKS, CDR2 YYEKEE, per germline (reference sequence). V lost 3 bases, J lost 2 bases, and 7 bases stayed unmatched. The DNA of the CDR3 is TGTGCCAGCAGCTCCCACGCAGGGGGCGGCAATCAGCCCCAGCATTTT. Translated, it gives CASSSHAGGGNQPQHF.